The next 10 T cell receptor beta chains were all read from a single sample in a study of cytomegalovirus exposure and HLA in healthy donors. Primers for the PCR totalled 60 Vbeta and 13 Jbeta. The table came from immunoSEQ multiplex PCR; TCRdb's copy has only in-frame clones and leaves some out. The data hold roughly 120,000 clones, with about 70% observed a single time. Sequences were obtained from PBMCs. All receptors come from a man under 40 in good health and CMV-seropositive.

The rearrangement links TRBV6-1 to TRBJ1-4; TRBD1 matches at 11 bases. V shed 6 bases, J shed 8 bases, and the junction held 5 bases outside the gene matches. CDR1 and CDR2 from the germline V gene are MNHNS and SASEGT. The CDR3 runs to 14 residues. The CDR3 DNA follows: TGTGCCAGCAGCTCCGGGACAGGGGGGGAAAAACTGTTTTTT. Amino acid sequence: CASSSGTGGEKLFF.

The V and J genes are TRBV12-5 and TRBJ2-3, with 7 bases lining up with TRBD2. The V gene end was trimmed by 0 bases and the J gene end by 2 bases; junction bases not matched to a gene: 8. The germline CDR1 and CDR2 sequences are LGHNT and FRNRAP. This CDR3 region has 17 residues. CDR3 in DNA: TGTGCTAGTGGTTTGGTGGCAGGGAGGGATCACACAGATACGCAGTATTTT. Translated: CASGLVAGRDHTDTQYF.

The CDR3 sequence: CASSLIGGPSNYGYTF. DNA for the CDR3: TGTGCCAGCAGTTTAATCGGAGGCCCGTCTAACTATGGCTACACCTTC. The gene calls are TRBV27 and TRBJ1-2, with no clear D. The CDR3 covers 16 residues. V lost 2 bases to trimming and J lost 0 bases, with 13 bases between them. Germline V lookup: CDR1 MNHEY, CDR2 SMNVEV (reference sequence).

This chain links TRBV6-9 with TRBJ2-7; the match to TRBD2 covers 10 bases. Trimming at V came to 8 bases and at J to 6 bases, leaving 19 bases not matched to a gene. Germline lookup yields CDR1 MNHGY and CDR2 SVAAGI. The CDR3 runs 17 residues. For the CDR3, the DNA is TGTGCCAGCTCGGGGACTAGCGAGAGCGCCCCACCTGGCGAGCAGTACGTC. It codes for CASSGTSESAPPGEQYV.

CDR3 amino acids: CASSLGVLLRVAFF. The CDR3 DNA follows: TGTGCCAGCAGCTTAGGCGTCCTCCTACGGGTAGCTTTCTTT. The chain carries TRBV13 and TRBJ1-1, with unresolved D. The germline CDR1 and CDR2 sequences are PRHDT and FYEKMQ (reference sequence). The ends were cut back, 0 bases at V and 10 bases at J, with 15 bases in the middle. This CDR3 is built from 14 residues.

This clone was observed a single time. The chain employs TRBV7-8 and TRBJ2-3; a possible D gene is TRBD2 (5 bases). V lost 1 base to trimming and J lost 5 bases, with 19 bases between them. From germline, CDR1 is SGHVS and CDR2 FQNEAQ. This CDR3 contains 17 residues. CDR3 in DNA: TGTGCCAGCAGCTTAGTGTCTAGCTGGGAGTGGAAAGATACGCAGTATTTT. Translating it yields CASSLVSSWEWKDTQYF.

This clone appeared a few times. The chain combines TRBV5-1 with TRBJ2-1; tentative D call: TRBD2 (5 bases). Germline V CDR1 and CDR2: SGHRS, YFSETQ. This CDR3 contains 15 residues. Trimming shortened V by 0 bases and J by 4 bases, and 11 bases separated the two germline ends. This CDR3 reads CASSLALEVYNEQFF. The CDR3 DNA follows: TGCGCCAGCAGCTTGGCCCTGGAGGTTTACAATGAGCAGTTCTTC.

This clone has a handful of counts. J is TRBJ2-1 and V is TRBV4-3; 9 nucleotides agree with TRBD1. Losses at the gene ends were 1 base for V and 3 bases for J; bases not matched to a gene: 1. Germline V lookup: CDR1 LGHNA, CDR2 YSLEER. The CDR3 is made up of 15 amino acids. The chain's CDR3 is CASSQGTGDYNEQFF. CDR3 coding DNA: TGCGCCAGCAGCCAAGGGACAGGGGACTACAATGAGCAGTTCTTC.

This chain links TRBV5-8 with TRBJ2-7, with D possibly being TRBD1 (6 bases). Germline V gene sequence: CDR1 SGHTS, CDR2 YDEGEE. The CDR3 is 14 residues long. The V end lost 3 bases, the J end lost 3 bases, and 13 bases lay between the germline ends. The CDR3 coding sequence is TGTGCCAGCAGCTATGACGGGACACTCTACGAGCAGTACGTC. This gives the protein CASSYDGTLYEQYV.

The rearrangement joins TRBV27 to TRBJ2-7; 7 nucleotides align to TRBD2. From germline, CDR1 is MNHEY and CDR2 SMNVEV (reference sequence). The CDR3 length is 13 residues. Unmatched junction bases numbered 2, after V lost 6 bases and J lost 0 bases. As DNA, the CDR3 is TGTGCCAGCAGCAGGACTAGCTCCTACGAGCAGTACGTC. It specifies CASSRTSSYEQYV.